The rows below give T cell receptor beta chains drawn from one sample of a study of T cells in Graves' hyperthyroidism and ophthalmopathy. In TCRdb, the multiplex PCR reads were re-called with MiXCR into one record per CDR3 protein. This table has about 640,000 distinct CDR3 sequences, around 15% appearing once. Sequencing was done on a sample of blood. Source of these receptors: a woman between 50 and 59 years old with Graves' ophthalmopathy. The CDR3 runs from the conserved cysteine through the conserved F or W. The D gene is left open where the match is weak. Expanded clones get a size class; other rows say once, few or many, or leave the size out.

abundance: many; j_gene: TRBJ1-3; v_gene: TRBV3-1; d_gene: TRBD1; CDR3aa: CASSRTGSSGNTIYF; CDR3nt: TGTGCCAGCAGCCGGACAGGCAGCTCTGGAAACACCATATATTTT
abundance: many; j_gene: TRBJ2-5; v_gene: TRBV3-1; d_gene: NA; CDR3aa: CASSQGQKGETQYF; CDR3nt: TGTGCCAGCAGCCAAGGACAGAAGGGGGAGACCCAGTACTTC
abundance: many; j_gene: TRBJ1-1; v_gene: TRBV28; d_gene: NA; CDR3aa: CASSVLNTEAFF; CDR3nt: TGTGCCAGCAGTGTCTTGAACACTGAAGCTTTCTTT
abundance: few; j_gene: TRBJ1-3; v_gene: TRBV18; d_gene: NA; CDR3aa: CASSPRTPSSGNTIYF; CDR3nt: TGTGCCAGCTCACCAAGGACACCAAGCTCTGGAAACACCATATATTTT
abundance: many; j_gene: TRBJ2-3; v_gene: TRBV7-9; d_gene: NA; CDR3aa: CASSLGPVQSYTRTDTQYF; CDR3nt: TGTGCCAGCAGCTTAGGCCCAGTACAGTCCTATACCCGCACAGATACGCAGTATTTT
abundance: NA; j_gene: TRBJ1-1; v_gene: TRBV19; d_gene: NA; CDR3aa: CASQAGTRTEAFF; CDR3nt: TGTGCCAGTCAAGCCGGAACTCGGACTGAAGCTTTCTTT
abundance: many; j_gene: TRBJ1-1; v_gene: TRBV20-1; d_gene: NA; CDR3aa: CSASEAAKNTEAFF; CDR3nt: TGCAGTGCTAGTGAGGCAGCTAAAAACACTGAAGCTTTCTTT
abundance: many; j_gene: TRBJ1-2; v_gene: TRBV18; d_gene: NA; CDR3aa: CASSPLANADYGYTF; CDR3nt: TGTGCCAGCTCACCCCTGGCCAACGCGGACTATGGCTACACCTTC
abundance: many; j_gene: TRBJ1-1; v_gene: TRBV12-3/TRBV12-4; d_gene: NA; CDR3aa: CASSSTQNTEAFF; CDR3nt: TGTGCCAGCAGCTCCACACAAAACACTGAAGCTTTCTTT
abundance: few; j_gene: TRBJ2-7; v_gene: TRBV20-1; d_gene: TRBD2; CDR3aa: CSARDLRTSGRSLSYEQYF; CDR3nt: TGCAGTGCTAGAGATCTTCGGACTAGCGGGAGATCTCTTAGCTACGAGCAGTACTTC
abundance: many; j_gene: TRBJ2-2; v_gene: TRBV30; d_gene: TRBD2; CDR3aa: CATRDYTNTGELFF; CDR3nt: TGTGCCACGCGGGACTACACTAACACCGGGGAGCTGTTTTTT
abundance: many; j_gene: TRBJ2-1; v_gene: TRBV7-2; d_gene: TRBD2; CDR3aa: CASSFSGIAYNEQFF; CDR3nt: TGTGCCAGCAGCTTTAGCGGGATTGCCTACAATGAGCAGTTCTTC
abundance: NA; j_gene: TRBJ2-1; v_gene: TRBV6-1; d_gene: NA; CDR3aa: CATKQSANEQFF; CDR3nt: TGTGCCACGAAGCAGTCAGCTAATGAGCAGTTCTTC
abundance: many; j_gene: TRBJ2-2; v_gene: TRBV7-2; d_gene: TRBD2; CDR3aa: CASSLAGGPGELFF; CDR3nt: TGTGCCAGCAGCTTAGCGGGAGGGCCCGGGGAGCTGTTTTTT
abundance: few; j_gene: TRBJ2-5; v_gene: TRBV9; d_gene: NA; CDR3aa: CASSPRSGTETQYF; CDR3nt: TGTGCCAGCAGCCCCCGGTCGGGGACGGAGACCCAGTACTTC
abundance: few; j_gene: TRBJ2-3; v_gene: TRBV7-3; d_gene: TRBD2; CDR3aa: CASSAGLAGGYGADTQYF; CDR3nt: TGTGCCAGCAGCGCGGGACTAGCGGGAGGCTATGGTGCAGATACGCAGTATTTT
abundance: NA; j_gene: TRBJ2-3; v_gene: TRBV18; d_gene: NA; CDR3aa: CARSPSASDKTDTQYF; CDR3nt: TGTGCCAGATCACCATCGGCTAGCGACAAGACAGATACGCAGTATTTT
abundance: few; j_gene: TRBJ2-1; v_gene: TRBV29-1; d_gene: NA; CDR3aa: CSVSHEQFF; CDR3nt: TGCAGCGTTAGCCATGAGCAGTTCTTC
abundance: many; j_gene: TRBJ2-7; v_gene: TRBV5-1; d_gene: NA; CDR3aa: CASSSWNHMSVEQYF; CDR3nt: TGCGCCAGCAGCTCGTGGAACCACATGTCCGTTGAGCAGTACTTC
abundance: NA; j_gene: TRBJ2-3; v_gene: TRBV20-1; d_gene: TRBD2; CDR3aa: CSAREGSGDLTDTQYF; CDR3nt: TGCAGTGCTAGAGAAGGTAGCGGGGACCTCACAGATACGCAGTATTTT
abundance: NA; j_gene: TRBJ1-3; v_gene: TRBV9; d_gene: NA; CDR3aa: CASSARTPSSGDTIYF; CDR3nt: TGTGCCAGCAGCGCACGGACACCGAGCTCTGGAGACACCATATATTTT
abundance: NA; j_gene: TRBJ1-1; v_gene: TRBV9; d_gene: NA; CDR3aa: CASSVVASWSTEAFF; CDR3nt: TGTGCCAGCAGCGTAGTCGCGTCATGGTCCACTGAAGCTTTCTTT
abundance: many; j_gene: TRBJ1-1; v_gene: TRBV19; d_gene: NA; CDR3aa: CASSMDGANTGMNTEAFF; CDR3nt: TGTGCCAGTAGTATGGACGGGGCCAACACCGGGATGAACACTGAAGCTTTCTTT
abundance: many; j_gene: TRBJ2-3; v_gene: TRBV25-1; d_gene: TRBD2; CDR3aa: CASSELAGWTDTQYF; CDR3nt: TGTGCCAGCAGTGAACTAGCGGGATGGACAGATACGCAGTATTTT
abundance: NA; j_gene: TRBJ1-3; v_gene: TRBV12-5; d_gene: TRBD1; CDR3aa: CASGLVLWTGGLSHSGNTIYF; CDR3nt: TGTGCTAGTGGTTTGGTACTCTGGACAGGGGGCCTATCGCACTCTGGAAACACCATATATTTT
abundance: many; j_gene: TRBJ2-1; v_gene: TRBV11-3; d_gene: NA; CDR3aa: CASSQPTADNEQFF; CDR3nt: TGTGCCAGCAGCCAGCCGACAGCGGATAATGAGCAGTTCTTC
abundance: few; j_gene: TRBJ2-2; v_gene: TRBV5-1; d_gene: NA; CDR3aa: CASSWSGTGTGELFF; CDR3nt: TGCGCCAGCAGCTGGTCGGGGACGGGCACCGGGGAGCTGTTTTTT
abundance: few; j_gene: TRBJ1-2; v_gene: TRBV29-1; d_gene: NA; CDR3aa: CSVFSPNYGYTF; CDR3nt: TGCAGCGTTTTTAGCCCAAACTATGGCTACACCTTC
abundance: NA; j_gene: TRBJ2-2; v_gene: TRBV10-2; d_gene: TRBD2; CDR3aa: CASRLAGGYTGELFF; CDR3nt: TGCGCCAGTCGACTAGCGGGAGGGTACACCGGGGAGCTGTTTTTT
abundance: many; j_gene: TRBJ2-1; v_gene: TRBV7-8; d_gene: TRBD2; CDR3aa: CASSLASGKNNEQFF; CDR3nt: TGTGCCAGCAGCTTAGCTAGCGGGAAGAACAATGAGCAGTTCTTC
abundance: NA; j_gene: TRBJ1-2; v_gene: TRBV7-2; d_gene: TRBD1; CDR3aa: CASSLAGVGAGGGYTF; CDR3nt: TGTGCCAGCAGCTTAGCGGGGGTTGGGGCAGGGGGTGGCTACACCTTC
abundance: few; j_gene: TRBJ2-3; v_gene: TRBV24-1; d_gene: TRBD2; CDR3aa: CATSDPGLAGVRDTQYF; CDR3nt: TGTGCCACCAGTGATCCGGGACTAGCGGGAGTTCGAGATACGCAGTATTTT
abundance: many; j_gene: TRBJ2-7; v_gene: TRBV5-1; d_gene: NA; CDR3aa: CASSLGLSPGEQYF; CDR3nt: TGCGCCAGCAGCTTGGGACTCTCTCCGGGCGAGCAGTACTTC
abundance: many; j_gene: TRBJ2-3; v_gene: TRBV28; d_gene: TRBD1; CDR3aa: CASSAPGQDGTDTQYF; CDR3nt: TGTGCCAGCAGTGCCCCAGGACAGGACGGCACAGATACGCAGTATTTT
abundance: NA; j_gene: TRBJ2-1; v_gene: TRBV20-1; d_gene: TRBD2; CDR3aa: CSATFSGSWNEQFF; CDR3nt: TGCAGTGCTACCTTTAGCGGGAGTTGGAATGAGCAGTTCTTC
abundance: NA; j_gene: TRBJ1-2; v_gene: TRBV4-1; d_gene: NA; CDR3aa: CASSHHGEVDYGYTF; CDR3nt: TGCGCCAGCAGCCATCACGGGGAAGTGGACTATGGCTACACCTTC
abundance: NA; j_gene: TRBJ2-3; v_gene: TRBV12-3/TRBV12-4; d_gene: TRBD1; CDR3aa: CASSLVGTGTQYF; CDR3nt: TGTGCCAGCAGTTTAGTCGGGACAGGTACGCAGTATTTT
abundance: NA; j_gene: TRBJ2-6; v_gene: TRBV5-1; d_gene: NA; CDR3aa: CASSLASSGANVLTF; CDR3nt: TGCGCCAGCAGCTTGGCTAGTTCTGGGGCCAACGTCCTGACTTTC
abundance: NA; j_gene: TRBJ2-7; v_gene: TRBV28; d_gene: NA; CDR3aa: CASSLYAGMTSYEQYF; CDR3nt: TGTGCCAGCAGTTTATATGCCGGGATGACCTCCTACGAGCAGTACTTC
abundance: many; j_gene: TRBJ2-6; v_gene: TRBV2; d_gene: NA; CDR3aa: CASRTVDGANVLTF; CDR3nt: TGTGCCAGCCGGACTGTGGACGGGGCCAACGTCCTGACTTTC
abundance: few; j_gene: TRBJ2-1; v_gene: TRBV7-2; d_gene: NA; CDR3aa: CASIRSQEGEQFF; CDR3nt: TGTGCCAGCATACGGTCCCAAGAAGGTGAGCAGTTCTTC
abundance: few; j_gene: TRBJ2-2; v_gene: TRBV4-1; d_gene: NA; CDR3aa: CASSRTGTPAGELFF; CDR3nt: TGCGCCAGCAGCCGCACCGGGACCCCAGCCGGGGAGCTGTTTTTT
abundance: many; j_gene: TRBJ1-5; v_gene: TRBV7-9; d_gene: TRBD1; CDR3aa: CASSFGTGNQPQHF; CDR3nt: TGTGCCAGCAGCTTTGGGACAGGGAATCAGCCCCAGCATTTT
abundance: NA; j_gene: TRBJ2-1; v_gene: TRBV19; d_gene: NA; CDR3aa: CASSILPNEIGPRGLGQFF; CDR3nt: TGTGCCAGTAGTATCCTCCCGAATGAAATAGGTCCCCGGGGTTTGGGGCAGTTCTTC
abundance: NA; j_gene: TRBJ2-2; v_gene: TRBV10-3; d_gene: NA; CDR3aa: CAISDERQKTNTGELFF; CDR3nt: TGTGCCATCAGTGACGAAAGACAGAAAACGAACACCGGGGAGCTGTTTTTT
abundance: NA; j_gene: TRBJ1-1; v_gene: TRBV2; d_gene: NA; CDR3aa: CASSENWTRGPEAFF; CDR3nt: TGTGCCAGCAGTGAGAACTGGACAAGGGGCCCTGAAGCTTTCTTT
abundance: few; j_gene: TRBJ2-2; v_gene: TRBV7-9; d_gene: TRBD2; CDR3aa: CASSLLRVAGDSANTGELFF; CDR3nt: TGTGCCAGCAGCTTATTGAGAGTAGCGGGGGACTCCGCGAACACCGGGGAGCTGTTTTTT
abundance: many; j_gene: TRBJ2-1; v_gene: TRBV7-7; d_gene: NA; CDR3aa: CASSLSGTLNEQFF; CDR3nt: TGTGCTAGCAGCTTATCCGGGACTCTCAATGAGCAGTTCTTC
abundance: many; j_gene: TRBJ2-7; v_gene: TRBV28; d_gene: NA; CDR3aa: CATKGGTSYEQYF; CDR3nt: TGTGCCACCAAAGGGGGGACGTCCTACGAGCAGTACTTC
abundance: NA; j_gene: TRBJ2-2; v_gene: TRBV6-1; d_gene: NA; CDR3aa: CASSEALQGSANTGELFF; CDR3nt: TGTGCCAGCAGTGAAGCGCTTCAGGGCAGCGCGAACACCGGGGAGCTGTTTTTT
abundance: NA; j_gene: TRBJ1-1; v_gene: TRBV27; d_gene: TRBD1; CDR3aa: CASSPANTGGEAFF; CDR3nt: TGTGCCAGCAGTCCGGCTAATACAGGGGGGGAAGCTTTCTTT
abundance: many; j_gene: TRBJ2-1; v_gene: TRBV5-1; d_gene: TRBD2; CDR3aa: CASSTLAGGNEQFF; CDR3nt: TGCGCCAGCAGCACACTAGCGGGAGGTAATGAGCAGTTCTTC
abundance: NA; j_gene: TRBJ2-1; v_gene: TRBV12-3/TRBV12-4; d_gene: TRBD2; CDR3aa: CATQLAVEQFF; CDR3nt: TGTGCCACCCAACTAGCGGTTGAGCAGTTCTTC
abundance: few; j_gene: TRBJ2-7; v_gene: TRBV15; d_gene: NA; CDR3aa: CATSTLQSYEQYF; CDR3nt: TGTGCCACCAGCACGTTGCAGTCCTACGAGCAGTACTTC